What follows are 21 T cell receptor beta chains derived from one specimen sequenced in a study of spatial heterogeneity in lung cancer. One entry per CDR3 protein results from TCRdb running MiXCR on the 5' RACE reads. The data hold over 9,500 distinct CDR3 sequences, with roughly 3.9% observed a single time. As to time point: sample taken at primary tumor resection. Whole RNA, isolated from tumor, nontumor lung or frozen PBMC, was sequenced without prior sorting. The specimen was normal lung tissue next to the tumor, collected at surgery. These receptors were obtained from a male donor with early-stage non-small cell lung cancer.

Relative to its sample, this clonotype is medium-sized (0.01 to 0.1%). Within a library made for alpha chains, this beta chain is off target, and its count is uninformative. This chain joins TRBV20-1 and TRBJ2-7; 12 bases map to TRBD2. CDR3 size: 15 residues. Trimming removed 3 bases from V and 5 bases from J; junction bases left unmatched: 8. Germline V gene data show CDR1 as DFQATT and CDR2 as SNEGSKA (reference sequence). CDR3: CSASEGLAGSHEQYF. Written as DNA, the CDR3 is TGCAGTGCTAGTGAAGGACTAGCGGGAAGCCACGAGCAGTACTTC.

This clonotype was counted many times. This beta chain is off target for a library built for alpha chains, so its abundance means little. The CDR3 DNA follows: TGTGCCACCAGCAGAGAACGGCAAACAATGAGGGAGCAGTTCTTC. This translates into CATSRERQTMREQFF. V usage is TRBV15 and J usage is TRBJ2-1; D uncertain. Trimming shortened V by 0 bases and J by 10 bases, and 16 bases separated the two germline ends. The CDR3 runs 15 residues. Germline V gene sequence: CDR1 LNHNV, CDR2 YYDKDF (reference sequence).

This clonotype was detected only a few times. This beta chain turned up in a library designed for alpha chains; as an off-target read, its abundance says little. The chain has TRBV7-8 and TRBJ2-4; D might be TRBD2 (5 bases). The V gene lost 4 bases and the J gene lost 3 bases, with 19 bases spanning the gap. CDR1 and CDR2 from the germline V gene are SGHVS and FQNEAQ. This CDR3 spans 17 amino acids. The chain's CDR3 is CASSSREGLTGKNIQYF. CDR3 DNA: TGTGCCAGCAGCTCCCGGGAAGGCTTGACTGGCAAAAACATTCAGTACTTC.

This clonotype occurred many times. Within a library made for alpha chains, this beta chain is off target, and its count is uninformative. The J gene is TRBJ2-1, the V gene TRBV5-1; TRBD1 or TRBD2 may be the D gene (5 bases each). Germline V gene lookup returns CDR1 SGHRS and CDR2 YFSETQ. CDR3 length equals 17 residues. V lost 3 bases, J lost 1 base, and 17 bases lay in between. The CDR3 DNA reads TGCGCCAGCAGCTCGGGCCGGGGTGGGACGTCCTACAATGAGCAGTTCTTC. Translation gives CASSSGRGGTSYNEQFF.

The sample holds many counts of this clonotype. This beta chain lies outside the target of a library built for alpha chains; its clone size means little. The rearrangement links TRBV5-1 to TRBJ1-1; D perhaps matches TRBD1 (5 bases). The CDR3 has 14 residues. With 3 bases removed from V and 3 bases from J, the gap between germline ends came to 12 bases. Germline V gene sequence: CDR1 SGHRS, CDR2 YFSETQ. CDR3 sequence reads: CASSSRAGYTEAFF. Here the CDR3 DNA reads TGCGCCAGCAGCTCCAGGGCAGGGTACACTGAAGCTTTCTTT.

The sample holds many counts of this clonotype. With the library built for alpha chains, this beta chain is off target and its frequency is not meaningful. V and J are TRBV14 and TRBJ2-2; D remains ambiguous. Germline CDR1 and CDR2: SGHDN and FVKESK. This CDR3 has 17 residues. V gave up 4 bases and J gave up 2 bases, with 17 bases separating them. CDR3 nucleotide sequence: TGTGCCAGCAGCCGTTGGGTCGGCGGAATTAACACCGGGGAGCTGTTTTTT. Translating gives CASSRWVGGINTGELFF.

This clonotype is medium-sized within its sample. Because the library targeted alpha chains, this beta chain is an off-target read whose size means little. The chain carries TRBV29-1 and TRBJ2-3; 9 bases are a match to TRBD2. Germline CDR1 SQVTM, CDR2 ANQGSEA. The V and J ends lost 4 bases and 0 bases, in that order; junction bases with no gene match: 5. The CDR3 runs 15 residues. The CDR3: CSVGGSGGSTDTQYF. CDR3 sequence (DNA): TGCAGCGTTGGGGGTAGCGGGGGAAGCACAGATACGCAGTATTTT.

Turning to this clonotype: This beta chain was picked up by a library intended for alpha chains and is off target, so its count carries little meaning. This chain joins TRBV4-3 and TRBJ2-1; perhaps TRBD2 as D (6 bases). Trimming left V 0 bases short and J 5 bases short, with 11 bases between. Germline values: CDR1 LGHNA, CDR2 YSLEER. The CDR3 sequence is 15 residues long. The CDR3 sequence is CASSQEAAGNNEQFF. CDR3 nucleotide sequence: TGCGCCAGCAGCCAAGAGGCCGCGGGGAACAATGAGCAGTTCTTC.

This clonotype was seen repeatedly, ten times or more. In a library made to pick up alpha chains, this beta chain is a stray read with a size that means little. This sequence joins TRBV28 and TRBJ2-3; 10 bases line up with TRBD2. The V and J ends lost 6 bases and 1 base, in that order; junction bases with no gene match: 13. The CDR3 length is 18 residues. Germline values: CDR1 MDHEN, CDR2 SYDVKM. The CDR3 region is CASRAPGLATVGTDTQYF. CDR3 DNA: TGTGCCAGCAGAGCTCCGGGACTAGCGACGGTGGGCACAGATACGCAGTATTTT. The full variable domain, its missing parts supplied by reference TRBV28 and TRBJ2-3, is DVKVTQSSRYLVKRTGEKVFLECVQDMDHENMFWYRQDPGLGLRLIYFSYDVKMKEKGDIPEGYSVSREKKERFSLILESASTNQTSMYLCASRAPGLATVGTDTQYFGPGTRLTVL.

This clonotype was detected many times. Found in a library prepared for alpha chains, this beta chain is an off-target read, and its abundance has little meaning. J is TRBJ1-6 and V is TRBV9, with D unresolved. Trimming stripped 1 base from V and 8 bases from J, with 7 bases between. Germline V gene sequence: CDR1 SGDLS, CDR2 YYNGEE. The CDR3 loop spans 13 amino acids. For the CDR3, the DNA is TGTGCCAGCAGCGTAAGTGGAGATTCACCCCTCCACTTT. The encoded protein is CASSVSGDSPLHF. The full variable domain, with the rest looked up from reference TRBV9 and TRBJ1-6, is DSGVTQTPKHLITATGQRVTLRCSPRSGDLSVYWYQQSLDQGLQFLIQYYNGEERAKGNILERFSAQQFPDLHSELNLSSLELGDSALYFCASSVSGDSPLHFGNGTRLTVT.

This clonotype was seen repeatedly, ten times or more. This beta chain turned up in a library designed for alpha chains; as an off-target read, its abundance says little. The chain couples TRBV5-1 to TRBJ2-7; TRBD2 is a possible D gene (5 bases). The CDR3 totals 13 residues. The V gene's germline CDR1 is SGHRS and CDR2 YFSETQ. The V and J ends lost 0 bases and 5 bases respectively, with 9 bases between them. Written as DNA, the CDR3 is TGCGCCAGCAGCTTGGGGAGGAACGACGAGCAGTACTTC. Residues: CASSLGRNDEQYF.

This clonotype was observed many times. As an off-target read in a library built for alpha chains, this beta chain has a frequency of little significance. The chain employs TRBV7-9 and TRBJ2-3; 9 positions agree with TRBD2. V was pared by 1 base and J by 7 bases, with 6 bases of the junction left unmatched. In germline, CDR1 is SEHNR, CDR2 FQNEAQ (reference sequence). This CDR3 has 15 residues. The CDR3 here is CASSLVRGGPNTQYF. The CDR3 DNA follows: TGTGCCAGCAGCTTAGTGCGGGGGGGGCCGAATACGCAGTATTTT.

Judged by abundance, this clonotype is medium-sized (0.01 to 0.1%). One end of the junction is discordant with germline, which a read error may explain. A library prepared for alpha chains yielded this beta chain as an off-target read; its size is of little meaning. The V call is TRBV27, the J call TRBJ2-3, with TRBD2 matching over 7 bases. CDR3 length: 15 residues. The germline V gene encodes CDR1 MNHEY and CDR2 SMNVEV (reference sequence). The CDR3 loop is CASSIGGSSIDTQYF. CDR3 sequence (DNA): TGTGCCAGCTCAATAGGCGGGAGCAGCATAGATACGCAGTATTTT.

This clonotype was seen at least ten times. Since the library was made to target alpha chains, this beta chain is a stray read and its abundance is not meaningful. The V and J genes are TRBV27 and TRBJ2-7; 7 bases align to TRBD1. The junction had 11 bases not matched to a gene; V was cut back by 6 bases and J by 3 bases. The CDR3 has 15 amino acids. Germline CDR1 MNHEY, CDR2 SMNVEV (reference sequence). CDR3 bases: TGTGCCAGCAGCCTGTACCCGGGACAGTACTACGAGCAGTACTTC. Protein sequence: CASSLYPGQYYEQYF.

This clonotype has more than one count but fewer than ten. A library prepared for alpha chains yielded this beta chain as an off-target read; its size is of little meaning. The V and J genes are TRBV7-2 and TRBJ1-5; a weak D match, TRBD1 (5 bases). Germline lookup yields CDR1 SGHTA and CDR2 FQGNSA. V shed 5 bases and J shed 3 bases, with 8 bases lying between them. The CDR3 has 13 residues. The CDR3 spells CASSGAVNQPQHF. The CDR3 nucleotides are TGTGCCAGCAGCGGGGCAGTCAATCAGCCCCAGCATTTT. The full variable domain, with the rest looked up from reference TRBV7-2 and TRBJ1-5, is GAGVSQSPSNKVTEKGKDVELRCDPISGHTALYWYRQSLGQGLEFLIYFQGNSAPDKSGLPSDRFSAERTGGSVSTLTIQRTQQEDSAVYLCASSGAVNQPQHFGDGTRLSIL.

This clonotype was seen at least ten times. This beta chain is an off-target read within a library intended for alpha chains, so its frequency means little. The CDR3 reads CSVPGPITGELFF. Here the CDR3 DNA reads TGCAGCGTCCCAGGACCGATCACCGGGGAGCTGTTTTTT. The chain joins TRBV29-1 to TRBJ2-2; D is ambiguous. V was clipped by 6 bases and J by 4 bases, with 12 bases between them. The CDR3 runs 13 residues. CDR1 SQVTM and CDR2 ANQGSEA come from the germline V gene.

This clonotype has just a few counts. This beta chain is off target for a library built for alpha chains, so its abundance means little. The CDR3: CASTRQGLMDTQYF. Here the CDR3 DNA reads TGTGCCAGCACTAGACAGGGGCTCATGGATACGCAGTATTTT. This chain links TRBV27 with TRBJ2-3; 8 bases line up with TRBD1. Looked up from germline, CDR1 is MNHEY and CDR2 is SMNVEV (reference sequence). V lost 7 bases to trimming and J lost 6 bases; unmatched junction nucleotides: 9. CDR3 length: 14 residues.

In this sample, this clonotype turned up many times. Found in a library prepared for alpha chains, this beta chain is an off-target read, and its abundance has little meaning. The chain combines TRBV7-9 with TRBJ1-5; D not resolved. Trimming stripped 6 bases from V and 5 bases from J, with 8 bases between. The CDR3 runs to 12 residues. Germline V lookup: CDR1 SEHNR, CDR2 FQNEAQ (reference sequence). The CDR3, as DNA: TGTGCCAGCAGTATGGACGATCAGCCCCAGCATTTT. This gives the protein CASSMDDQPQHF.

This clonotype has a handful of counts. This beta chain represents an off-target read in a library built for alpha chains; its size is of limited meaning. The V and J genes are TRBV20-1 and TRBJ1-2; 7 bases match TRBD1. Germline loops: CDR1 DFQATT, CDR2 SNEGSKA (reference sequence). Trimming took 5 bases from V and 4 from J; bases not matched to a gene: 7. The CDR3 totals 13 residues. CDR3 bases: TGCAGTGCTCCGCGAAGGGACAGCTATGGCTACACCTTC. This sequence encodes CSAPRRDSYGYTF.

Remarks on this clonotype: As an off-target read in a library built for alpha chains, this beta chain has a frequency of little significance. This chain joins TRBV10-3 and TRBJ2-7, with D possibly matching TRBD1 (7 bases). The V and J ends lost 0 bases and 2 bases respectively, with 14 bases between them. The CDR3 totals 16 residues. Germline V gene lookup returns CDR1 ENHRY and CDR2 SYGVKD. The CDR3 region is CAISESMTGRTYEQYF. CDR3 DNA: TGTGCCATCAGTGAGTCGATGACAGGGAGGACCTACGAGCAGTACTTC.

There are many counts of this clonotype. A library made for alpha chains picked up this beta chain off target, so its size means little. V gene TRBV27 combines with J gene TRBJ1-2; TRBD1 is a possible D gene (6 bases). Germline V gene sequence: CDR1 MNHEY, CDR2 SMNVEV (reference sequence). With 0 bases removed from V and 3 bases from J, the gap between germline ends came to 14 bases. CDR3 length: 16 residues. Here the CDR3 DNA reads TGTGCCAGCAGTTTATCCCCTTTGGGGGGCTACTATGGCTACACCTTC. Amino acid sequence: CASSLSPLGGYYGYTF.